Listed here are 30 T cell receptor beta chains from one sample, sequenced in a study of T cells after yellow fever vaccination. Each CDR3 protein is one row after TCRdb ran MiXCR on the 5' RACE reads. Of approximately 340,000 distinct CDR3 sequences detected, 8% to 10% appear once; the ten largest clones hold roughly 18%. Sequencing was performed on PBMCs, taken on the day of the first yellow fever vaccination. These receptors were taken from a man between 18 and 29 years old who received the YFV17D yellow fever vaccine.

This chain's CDR3 is CASTLAGGGTDTQYF. As DNA, the CDR3 is TGTGCCAGCACCCTAGCGGGGGGAGGCACAGATACGCAGTATTTT. The chain recombines TRBV12-3 or TRBV12-4 with TRBJ2-3, with 11 bases lining up with TRBD2. This CDR3 is built from 15 residues. V gave up 7 bases and J gave up 1 base; unmatched junction bases: 4.

This chain joins TRBV15 and TRBJ2-1, with D possibly being TRBD1 or TRBD2 (5 bases each). Germline values: CDR1 LNHNV, CDR2 YYDKDF (reference sequence). The V end was cut by 1 base, the J end by 4 bases, with 17 bases between. The CDR3 runs 17 residues. The CDR3 DNA is TGTGCCACCAGCAGAGTTCCCCCGGGACGCGCATACAATGAGCAGTTCTTC. Its protein product is CATSRVPPGRAYNEQFF.

This clonotype was seen a handful of times. This chain links TRBV18 with TRBJ1-4; 11 bases match TRBD1. Per the germline V gene, CDR1 is KGHSH and CDR2 is LQKENI. This CDR3 is 15 amino acids long. Germline trimming cut 3 bases from V and 7 bases from J; bases unmatched to any gene: 4. This CDR3 reads CASSPSGTGGEKLFF. DNA for the CDR3: TGTGCCAGCTCACCGTCCGGGACAGGGGGTGAAAAACTGTTTTTT.

There are a few counts of this clonotype. This chain joins TRBV6-1 and TRBJ1-5, with TRBD1 matching 7 bases. V shed 6 bases and J 9 bases; nucleotides not matched to a gene: 11. This CDR3 has 14 amino acids. Germline V lookup: CDR1 MNHNS, CDR2 SASEGT. The CDR3: CASSLQGGYGPQHF. Here the CDR3 DNA reads TGTGCCAGCAGCCTGCAGGGGGGGTACGGGCCCCAGCATTTT.

Only a few counts were recorded for this clonotype. The V gene is TRBV10-3, the J gene TRBJ1-3; D is unresolved. Trimming left V 0 bases short and J 0 bases short, with 12 bases between. Germline lookup yields CDR1 ENHRY and CDR2 SYGVKD. The CDR3 runs 17 residues. The CDR3 loop is CAISESMVISSGNTIYF. The CDR3 bases are TGTGCCATCAGTGAGTCGATGGTCATCAGCTCTGGAAACACCATATATTTT.

This clonotype was found a few times. The chain combines TRBV20-1 with TRBJ2-7, with 11 bases fitting TRBD1. CDR3 length equals 14 residues. Germline CDR1 reads DFQATT; CDR2 reads SNEGSKA (reference sequence). The trim removed 6 bases at V and 5 bases at J, leaving 9 bases unmatched. In DNA, the CDR3 is TGCAGTGCCAGCCCGGGACAGGGGGGTGACGAGCAGTACTTC. Encoded protein: CSASPGQGGDEQYF.

In this sample, this clonotype turned up many times. The V gene is TRBV5-4, the J gene TRBJ2-3, with a tentative D call TRBD2 (6 bases). V lost 4 bases to trimming and J lost 1 base, with 13 bases between them. Germline-derived CDR1 and CDR2 are SGHNT and YYREEE (reference sequence). The CDR3 length is 15 residues. Written as DNA, the CDR3 is TGTGCCAGCAGCGCCTCGGGGGACGGCACAGATACGCAGTATTTT. Its protein product is CASSASGDGTDTQYF.

The V and J genes are TRBV4-3 and TRBJ2-7; 10 bases are a match to TRBD1. CDR1 is LGHNA, CDR2 YSLEER, per germline. The CDR3 consists of 14 residues. Trimming removed 8 bases from V and 2 bases from J; junction bases left unmatched: 6. Here the CDR3 reads CASRQGQGPYEQYF. The CDR3 region has the DNA TGCGCCAGCCGACAGGGACAGGGGCCCTACGAGCAGTACTTC.

V gene TRBV9 combines with J gene TRBJ2-1, with D possibly TRBD1 on 5 matching bases. The ends were cut back, 4 bases at V and 5 bases at J, with 16 bases in the middle. Germline CDR1 is SGDLS and CDR2 is YYNGEE. This CDR3 contains 15 residues. CDR3 in DNA: TGTGCCAGCAGCTCCCCAGAGACAGAAGACAATGAGCAGTTCTTC. It specifies CASSSPETEDNEQFF.

The chain has TRBV10-3 and TRBJ1-1; 9 nucleotides match TRBD1. This CDR3 spans 14 amino acids. J gave up 3 bases and V 4 bases, and 3 bases lay outside the gene matches. The germline V gene encodes CDR1 ENHRY and CDR2 SYGVKD. The CDR3 DNA is TGTGCCATCAGTGGGGGACAGGGAGACACTGAAGCTTTCTTT. It specifies CAISGGQGDTEAFF.

This clonotype was seen a few times. The CDR3 loop reads CASSLGLGQQETQYF. CDR3 DNA sequence: TGTGCCAGCAGCTTAGGTCTAGGACAGCAAGAGACCCAGTACTTC. The genes are TRBV7-3 and TRBJ2-5; a weak D match, TRBD1 (6 bases). CDR3 length equals 15 residues. With 2 bases removed from V and 2 bases from J, the gap between germline ends came to 12 bases. Germline V gene data show CDR1 as SGHTA and CDR2 as FQGTGA.

This clonotype was observed a handful of times. CDR3 residues: CASSPARDYEQYV. In nucleotides, the CDR3 is TGTGCCAGCTCACCCGCGCGGGACTACGAGCAGTACGTC. The J gene is TRBJ2-7, the V gene TRBV18, with D maybe TRBD2 (6 bases). V was trimmed by 3 bases and J by 3 bases, leaving 9 bases between them. This CDR3 is built from 13 residues. Per germline, CDR1 KGHSH and CDR2 LQKENI.

The V gene is TRBV6-5, the J gene TRBJ1-2, with D unresolved. Trimming shortened V by 0 bases and J by 4 bases, and 9 bases separated the two germline ends. The CDR3 has 14 residues. The germline CDR1 and CDR2 sequences are MNHEY and SVGAGI. Here the CDR3 DNA reads TGTGCCAGCAGTTACTCGGTCCGAATCTATGGCTACACCTTC. It yields the protein CASSYSVRIYGYTF.

V and J are TRBV19 and TRBJ2-6; D perhaps matches TRBD2 (5 bases). Trimming took 5 bases from V and 4 from J, leaving 12 bases between them. CDR1 and CDR2 (germline): LNHDA, SQIVND (reference sequence). This CDR3 spans 15 amino acids. In nucleotides, the CDR3 is TGTGCCAGTAGTGGGAGTCGCGCCGGGGCCAACGTCCTGACTTTC. This translates into CASSGSRAGANVLTF. Full variable domain (remainder filled in from reference TRBV19 and TRBJ2-6): DGGITQSPKYLFRKEGQNVTLSCEQNLNHDAMYWYRQDPGQGLRLIYYSQIVNDFQKGDIAEGYSVSREKKESFPLTVTSAQKNPTAFYLCASSGSRAGANVLTFGAGSRLTVL.

The table lists this clonotype with a few counts. The DNA of the CDR3 is TGTGCCAGCAGCTTAGCTAGTGGGGGGTCTCAAGGGACCTACAATGAGCAGTTCTTC. Translation: CASSLASGGSQGTYNEQFF. The V and J genes are TRBV7-8 and TRBJ2-1, with D possibly being TRBD2 (6 bases). Germline assignment: CDR1 SGHVS and CDR2 FQNEAQ. Deletions cut 0 bases from V and 2 bases from J, with 20 bases between. This CDR3 has 19 residues.

The chain joins TRBV9 to TRBJ2-5; a possible D gene is TRBD2 (5 bases). CDR1 and CDR2 (germline): SGDLS, YYNGEE. Trimming removed 0 bases at V and 4 bases at J, with 13 bases between. The CDR3 is 15 amino acids. The CDR3 DNA reads as TGTGCCAGCAGCGTAGGAGGGAGCCCGGTAGAGACCCAGTACTTC. Translation: CASSVGGSPVETQYF.

This clonotype has a handful of counts. The chain is built from TRBV4-3 and TRBJ1-6, with a possible D match to TRBD1 (5 bases). CDR3 size: 16 residues. The V end lost 1 base, the J end lost 8 bases, and 15 bases lay between the germline ends. Per germline, CDR1 LGHNA and CDR2 YSLEER. The CDR3 reads CASSQARGRGDSPLHF. As DNA, the CDR3 is TGCGCCAGCAGCCAAGCGAGGGGCCGGGGGGATTCACCCCTCCACTTT.

The chain has TRBV10-3 and TRBJ1-1; tentative D call: TRBD1 (5 bases). The CDR3 is made up of 13 amino acids. Trimming cost V 5 bases and J 2 bases, with 9 bases left between them. CDR1 is ENHRY, CDR2 SYGVKD, per germline. CDR3 region: CAISLTENTEAFF. In DNA form, the CDR3 reads TGTGCCATCAGTTTGACAGAAAACACTGAAGCTTTCTTT.

The sample holds one count of this clonotype. The chain carries TRBV7-3 and TRBJ1-1; 8 nucleotides agree with TRBD1. With 5 bases clipped from V and 3 bases from J, the junction kept 8 bases outside the gene matches. CDR3 size: 15 residues. Germline assignment: CDR1 SGHTA and CDR2 FQGTGA. In nucleotides, the CDR3 is TGTGCCAGCAGCCCCGACAGGGGCCTCGACACTGAAGCTTTCTTT. This sequence encodes CASSPDRGLDTEAFF.

The rearrangement uses TRBV5-1 and TRBJ2-1; 7 bases match TRBD2. This CDR3 region has 16 residues. After removal of 2 bases from V and 0 bases from J, the junction contained 5 bases not matched to a gene. CDR1 SGHRS and CDR2 YFSETQ come from the germline V gene. The CDR3: CASSFWSGNSYNEQFF. CDR3 in DNA: TGCGCCAGCAGCTTCTGGAGCGGGAACTCCTACAATGAGCAGTTCTTC.

The CDR3 loop is CASSRGLLGDTEAFF. Here the CDR3 DNA reads TGTGCCAGCAGCCGGGGTTTATTGGGGGACACTGAAGCTTTCTTT. The V call is TRBV7-9, the J call TRBJ1-1, with D tentatively TRBD1 (5 bases). Trimming stripped 5 bases from V and 3 bases from J, with 16 bases between. This CDR3 comprises 15 residues. Per the germline V gene, CDR1 is SEHNR and CDR2 is FQNEAQ (reference sequence).

This clonotype appeared a few times. The chain recombines TRBV7-9 with TRBJ2-7, with D possibly called TRBD1 or TRBD2 (6 bases each). Trimming shortened V by 1 base and J by 2 bases, and 9 bases separated the two germline ends. CDR3 length: 14 amino acids. CDR1 and CDR2 from the germline V gene are SEHNR and FQNEAQ (reference sequence). The CDR3 DNA reads as TGTGCCAGCAGCTTAGAGGGGGGCGCCTACGAGCAGTACTTC. This gives the protein CASSLEGGAYEQYF.

The gene calls are TRBV30 and TRBJ1-2; maybe TRBD1 (5 bases). This CDR3 is 14 amino acids long. V lost 0 bases to trimming and J lost 10 bases, with 18 bases between them. The germline V gene encodes CDR1 GTSNPN and CDR2 SVGIG (reference sequence). The CDR3 reads CAWSVGLFSSDYTF. CDR3 sequence (DNA): TGTGCCTGGAGTGTGGGACTTTTCTCATCGGACTACACCTTC.

This clonotype showed up just a few times. J is TRBJ2-7 and V is TRBV6-2 or TRBV6-3; 9 positions agree with TRBD1. Germline CDR1 MNHEY, CDR2 SVGEGT. The V segment lost 7 bases and the J segment 2 bases; nucleotides outside the gene matches: 9. The CDR3 length is 15 residues. In DNA, the CDR3 is TGTGCCAGCATGGGACAGGGAAGTCCGCCCTACGAGCAGTACTTC. Encoded protein: CASMGQGSPPYEQYF.

This clonotype was detected only a few times. The chain is built from TRBV3-1 and TRBJ1-6; 10 nucleotides line up with TRBD1. The CDR3 sequence is 14 residues long. Germline CDR1 reads LGHDT; CDR2 reads YNNKEL (reference sequence). V shed 3 bases, J shed 11 bases, and the junction held 4 bases outside the gene matches. This CDR3 is CASSQGTGAPPLHF. The DNA for the CDR3 is TGTGCCAGCAGCCAGGGGACAGGGGCGCCACCCCTCCACTTT.

This clonotype was counted a few times. J is TRBJ1-2 and V is TRBV12-3 or TRBV12-4; perhaps TRBD1 as D (5 bases). V was shortened by 5 bases and J by 8 bases, with 21 bases between the two germline ends. The CDR3 is made up of 15 amino acids. The CDR3 region is CASSPGDVGLGGYTF. The CDR3 DNA is TGTGCCAGCAGTCCCGGGGACGTAGGGCTTGGGGGCTACACCTTC.

This clonotype was detected a few times. The gene calls are TRBV7-2 and TRBJ1-1, with a weak D call TRBD1 (5 bases). Germline-derived CDR1 and CDR2 are SGHTA and FQGNSA. The ends were cut back, 4 bases at V and 3 bases at J, with 12 bases in the middle. The CDR3 loop spans 14 amino acids. CDR3 loop: CASSSQGGDTEAFF. The DNA of the CDR3 is TGTGCCAGCAGCTCGCAGGGTGGGGACACTGAAGCTTTCTTT.

This chain joins TRBV30 and TRBJ2-3; D ambiguous. CDR1 is GTSNPN, CDR2 SVGIG, per germline (reference sequence). This CDR3 is built from 11 residues. The V end was cut by 2 bases, the J end by 5 bases, with 5 bases between. This CDR3 is CAWSKGDTQYF. CDR3 DNA sequence: TGTGCCTGGAGTAAGGGAGATACGCAGTATTTT.

This clonotype was counted many times. V usage is TRBV12-3 or TRBV12-4 and J usage is TRBJ2-3; no clear D. This CDR3 has 14 residues. With 5 bases removed from V and 2 bases from J, the gap between germline ends came to 11 bases. CDR3 bases: TGTGCCAGCAGTCCCACCTCTCCCACAGATACGCAGTATTTT. This sequence encodes CASSPTSPTDTQYF.

The chain joins TRBV3-1 to TRBJ2-3, with D possibly called TRBD1 or TRBD2 (7 bases each). This CDR3 spans 15 amino acids. Germline lookup yields CDR1 LGHDT and CDR2 YNNKEL (reference sequence). V lost 3 bases and J 3 bases, leaving 13 bases between the germline ends. CDR3 DNA sequence: TGTGCCAGCAGCCACAGGGGGGGCTGGACAGATACGCAGTATTTT. This encodes CASSHRGGWTDTQYF.